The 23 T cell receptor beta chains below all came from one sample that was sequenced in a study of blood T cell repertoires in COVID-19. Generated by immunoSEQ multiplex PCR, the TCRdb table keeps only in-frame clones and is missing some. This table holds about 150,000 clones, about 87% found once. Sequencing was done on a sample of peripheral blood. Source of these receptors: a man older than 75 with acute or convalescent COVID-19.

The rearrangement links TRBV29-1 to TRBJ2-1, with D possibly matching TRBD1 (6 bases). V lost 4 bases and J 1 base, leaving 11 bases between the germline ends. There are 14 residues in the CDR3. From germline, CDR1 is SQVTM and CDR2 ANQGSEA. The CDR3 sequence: CSVARGGSYNEQFF. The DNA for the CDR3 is TGCAGCGTTGCGAGAGGGGGTTCCTACAATGAGCAGTTCTTC.

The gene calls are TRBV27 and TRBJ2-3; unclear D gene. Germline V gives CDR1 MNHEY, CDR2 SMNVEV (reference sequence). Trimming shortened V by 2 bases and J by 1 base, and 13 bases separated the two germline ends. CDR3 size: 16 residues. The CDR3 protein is CASSLRLPTGTDTQYF. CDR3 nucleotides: TGTGCCAGCAGTTTACGCCTCCCAACGGGCACAGATACGCAGTATTTT.

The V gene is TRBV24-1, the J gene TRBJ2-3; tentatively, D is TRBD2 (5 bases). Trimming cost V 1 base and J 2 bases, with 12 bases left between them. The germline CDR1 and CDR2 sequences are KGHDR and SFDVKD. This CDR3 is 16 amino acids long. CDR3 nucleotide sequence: TGTGCCACCAGTGATTTTTCCAGCGGAGCCACAGATACGCAGTATTTT. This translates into CATSDFSSGATDTQYF.

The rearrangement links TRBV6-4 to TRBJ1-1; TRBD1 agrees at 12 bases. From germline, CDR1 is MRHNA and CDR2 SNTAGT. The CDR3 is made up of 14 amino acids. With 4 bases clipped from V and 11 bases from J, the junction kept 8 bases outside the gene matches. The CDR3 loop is CASSATPGQGAAFF. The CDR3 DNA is TGTGCCAGCAGTGCCACACCGGGACAGGGGGCCGCTTTCTTT.

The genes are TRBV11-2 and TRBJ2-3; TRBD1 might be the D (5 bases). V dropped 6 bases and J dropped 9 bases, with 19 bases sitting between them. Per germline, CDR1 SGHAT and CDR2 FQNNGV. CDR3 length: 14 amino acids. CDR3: CASRVTLGVETQYF. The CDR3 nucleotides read TGTGCCAGCAGAGTGACCTTAGGGGTTGAAACGCAGTATTTT.

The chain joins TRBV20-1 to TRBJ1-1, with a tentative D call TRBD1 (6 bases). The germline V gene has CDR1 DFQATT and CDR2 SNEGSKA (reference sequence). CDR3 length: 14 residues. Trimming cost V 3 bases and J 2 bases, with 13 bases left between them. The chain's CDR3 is CSASPGHLNTEAFF. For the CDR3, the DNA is TGCAGTGCTAGTCCGGGACACCTCAACACTGAAGCTTTCTTT.

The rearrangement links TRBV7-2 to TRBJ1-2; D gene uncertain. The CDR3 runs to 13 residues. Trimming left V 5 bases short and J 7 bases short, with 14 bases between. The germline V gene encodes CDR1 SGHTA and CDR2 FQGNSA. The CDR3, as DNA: TGTGCCAGCAGCCCTCTCAGGACTGTTGGCTACACCTTC. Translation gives CASSPLRTVGYTF.

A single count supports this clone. CDR3 amino acids: CASAPQGGVSTDTQYF. The CDR3 bases are TGCGCCAGCGCCCCCCAGGGAGGAGTGAGCACAGATACGCAGTATTTT. This chain connects TRBV5-1 to TRBJ2-3; perhaps TRBD2 as D (6 bases). With 7 bases removed from V and 0 bases from J, the gap between germline ends came to 18 bases. This CDR3 is built from 16 residues. Germline CDR1 SGHRS, CDR2 YFSETQ.

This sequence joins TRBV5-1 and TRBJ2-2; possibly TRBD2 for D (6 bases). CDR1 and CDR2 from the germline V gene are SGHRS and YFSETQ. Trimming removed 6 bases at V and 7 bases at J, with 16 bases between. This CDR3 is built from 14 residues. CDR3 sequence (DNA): TGCGCCAGCAAGGGAGGCGCCGGGGGCGGGGAGCTGTTTTTT. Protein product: CASKGGAGGGELFF. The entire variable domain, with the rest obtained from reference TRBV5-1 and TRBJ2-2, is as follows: KAGVTQTPRYLIKTRGQQVTLSCSPISGHRSVSWYQQTPGQGLQFLFEYFSETQRNKGNFPGRFSGRQFSNSRSEMNVSTLELGDSALYLCASKGGAGGGELFFGEGSRLTVL.

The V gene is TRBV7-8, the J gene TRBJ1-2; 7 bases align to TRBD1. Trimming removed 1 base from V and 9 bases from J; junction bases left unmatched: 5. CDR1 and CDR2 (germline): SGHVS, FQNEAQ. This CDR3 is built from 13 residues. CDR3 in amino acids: CASSLGQGGRYTF. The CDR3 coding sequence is TGTGCCAGCAGCTTAGGGCAGGGGGGCCGCTACACCTTC. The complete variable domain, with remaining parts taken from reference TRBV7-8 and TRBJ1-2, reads GAGVSQSPRYKVAKRGQDVALRCDPISGHVSLFWYQQALGQGPEFLTYFQNEAQLDKSGLPSDRFFAERPEGSVSTLKIQRTQQEDSAVYLCASSLGQGGRYTFGSGTRLTVV.

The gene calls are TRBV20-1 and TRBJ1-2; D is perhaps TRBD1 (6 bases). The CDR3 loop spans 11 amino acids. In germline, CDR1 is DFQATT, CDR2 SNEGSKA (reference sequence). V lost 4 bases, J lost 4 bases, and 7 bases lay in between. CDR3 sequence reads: CSAIRGYGYTF. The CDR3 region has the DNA TGCAGTGCTATCAGGGGCTATGGCTACACCTTC.

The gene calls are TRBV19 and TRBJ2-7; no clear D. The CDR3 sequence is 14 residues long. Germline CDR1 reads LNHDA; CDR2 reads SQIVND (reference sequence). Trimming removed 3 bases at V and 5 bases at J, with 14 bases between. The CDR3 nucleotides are TGTGCCAGTAGTATCGTCCATAAGCACCACGAGCAGTACTTC. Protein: CASSIVHKHHEQYF.

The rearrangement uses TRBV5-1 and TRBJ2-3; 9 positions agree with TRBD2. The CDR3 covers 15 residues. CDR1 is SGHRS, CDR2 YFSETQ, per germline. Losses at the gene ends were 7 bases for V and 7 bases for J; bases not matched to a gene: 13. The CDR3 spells CASAGASGERNTQYF. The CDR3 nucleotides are TGCGCCAGCGCCGGGGCTAGCGGGGAGCGGAATACGCAGTATTTT.

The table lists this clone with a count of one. CDR3 loop: CASTQYQGNNSPLHF. For the CDR3, the DNA is TGTGCCAGCACCCAATATCAGGGCAATAATTCACCCCTCCACTTT. V gene TRBV6-5 combines with J gene TRBJ1-6; D may be TRBD1 (5 bases). Trimming removed 7 bases at V and 5 bases at J, with 15 bases between. Germline-derived CDR1 and CDR2 are MNHEY and SVGAGI. The CDR3 runs 15 residues.

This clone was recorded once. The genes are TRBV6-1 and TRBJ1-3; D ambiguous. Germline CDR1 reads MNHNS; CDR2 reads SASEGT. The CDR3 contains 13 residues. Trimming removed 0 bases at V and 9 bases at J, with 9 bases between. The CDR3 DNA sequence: TGTGCCAGCAGTGAAGCCCGGTTTCGCACCATATATTTT. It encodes CASSEARFRTIYF.

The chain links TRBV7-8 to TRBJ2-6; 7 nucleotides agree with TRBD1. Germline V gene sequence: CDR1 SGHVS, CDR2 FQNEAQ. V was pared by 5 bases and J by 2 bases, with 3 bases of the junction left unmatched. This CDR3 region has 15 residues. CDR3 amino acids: CASSPTGAGANVLTF. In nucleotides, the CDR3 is TGTGCCAGCAGCCCCACAGGGGCTGGGGCCAACGTCCTGACTTTC.

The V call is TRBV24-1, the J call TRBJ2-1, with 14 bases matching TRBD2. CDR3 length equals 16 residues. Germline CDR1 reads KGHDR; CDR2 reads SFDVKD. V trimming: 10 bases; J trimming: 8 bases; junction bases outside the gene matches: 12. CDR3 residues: CATSGLAGGLRDEQFF. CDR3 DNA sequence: TGTGCCACATCAGGACTAGCGGGGGGTCTCAGGGATGAGCAGTTCTTC.

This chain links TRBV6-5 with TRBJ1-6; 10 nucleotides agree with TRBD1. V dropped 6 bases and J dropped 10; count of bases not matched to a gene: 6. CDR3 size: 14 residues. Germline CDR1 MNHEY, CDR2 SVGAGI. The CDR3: CASRPGQGNSPLHF. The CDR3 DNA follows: TGTGCCAGCAGACCGGGACAGGGGAACTCACCCCTCCACTTT.

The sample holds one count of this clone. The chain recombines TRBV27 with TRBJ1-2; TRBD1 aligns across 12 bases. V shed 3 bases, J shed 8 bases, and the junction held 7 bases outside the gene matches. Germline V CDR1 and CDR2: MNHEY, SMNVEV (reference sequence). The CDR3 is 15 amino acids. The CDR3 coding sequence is TGTGCCAGCAGTTTTCGGGACAGGGGGCTTGGGGGCTACACCTTC. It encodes CASSFRDRGLGGYTF.

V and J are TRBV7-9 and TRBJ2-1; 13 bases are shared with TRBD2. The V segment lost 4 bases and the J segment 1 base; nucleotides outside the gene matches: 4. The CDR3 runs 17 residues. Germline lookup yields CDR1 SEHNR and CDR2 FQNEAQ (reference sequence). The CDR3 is CASSSGTSGNSYNEQFF. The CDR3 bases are TGTGCCAGCAGCTCCGGGACTAGCGGGAATTCCTACAATGAGCAGTTCTTC.

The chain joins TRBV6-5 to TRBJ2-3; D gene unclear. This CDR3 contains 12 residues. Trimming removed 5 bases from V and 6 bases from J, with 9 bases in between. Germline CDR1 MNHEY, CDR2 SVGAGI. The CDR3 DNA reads TGTGCCAGCAGTCGGTCTTCCGATACGCAGTATTTT. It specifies CASSRSSDTQYF.

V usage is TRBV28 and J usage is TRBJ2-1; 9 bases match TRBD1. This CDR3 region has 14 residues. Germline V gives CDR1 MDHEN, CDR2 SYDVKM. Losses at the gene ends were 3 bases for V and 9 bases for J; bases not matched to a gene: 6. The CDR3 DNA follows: TGTGCCAGCAGTTTGGGACAGGGAGTAGTTGAGCAGTTCTTC. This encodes CASSLGQGVVEQFF.

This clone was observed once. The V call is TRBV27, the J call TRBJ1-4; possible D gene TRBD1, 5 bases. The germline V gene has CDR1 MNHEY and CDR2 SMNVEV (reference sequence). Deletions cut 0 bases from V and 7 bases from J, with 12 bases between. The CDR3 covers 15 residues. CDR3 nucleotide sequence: TGTGCCAGCAGTTTATCCTGGGTGGGGGGTGAAAAACTGTTTTTT. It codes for CASSLSWVGGEKLFF.